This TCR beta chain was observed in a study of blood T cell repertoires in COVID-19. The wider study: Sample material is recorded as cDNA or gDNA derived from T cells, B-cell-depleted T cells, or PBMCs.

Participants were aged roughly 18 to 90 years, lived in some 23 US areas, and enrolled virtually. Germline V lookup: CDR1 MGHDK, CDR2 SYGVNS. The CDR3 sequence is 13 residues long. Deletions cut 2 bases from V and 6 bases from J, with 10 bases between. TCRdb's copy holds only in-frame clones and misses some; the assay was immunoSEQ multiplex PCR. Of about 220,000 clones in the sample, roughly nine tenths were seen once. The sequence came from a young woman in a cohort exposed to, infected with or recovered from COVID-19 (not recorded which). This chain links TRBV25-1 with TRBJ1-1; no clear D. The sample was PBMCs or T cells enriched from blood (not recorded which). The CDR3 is CASSEGRHAEAFF. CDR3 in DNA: TGTGCCAGCAGTGAAGGCAGACACGCTGAAGCTTTCTTT.